The clone carrying this T cell receptor (beta chain) is judged medium-sized. Its cognate antigen is unknown. Purified naive CD4+ T cells were depleted of CD25+ Tregs. TCRdb called the 5' RACE reads again in MiXCR, with one record for every CDR3 protein. The table records about 61,000 distinct CDR3 sequences, around 30% of them present only once. Study results and caveats: Larger-cohort validation covered only one TCR beta V-J rearrangement.

The ends lost 2 bases at V and 2 bases at J; junction bases unmatched: 0. Per germline, CDR1 SGHTA and CDR2 FQGNSA. There are 15 residues in the CDR3. V gene TRBV7-2 combines with J gene TRBJ2-6; 7 bases align to TRBD2. The source material was tumor-infiltrating naive CD4+ T cells sorted from the breast tumor. Subset specified: naive CD4+ T cells, CD4+CD45RA+CD25-. The clonotype originates from a female donor with breast cancer. The CDR3 nucleotides are TGTGCCAGCAGCTTACGGGGGGCTGGGGCCAACGTCCTGACTTTC. This encodes CASSLRGAGANVLTF.